This T cell receptor beta chain was sequenced for a study of CD8+CD57+ T cells in acquired aplastic anemia. Study information: Recorded DNA amounts for sorted CD4+ and CD8+ cells had an average of approximately 3 ug. Overall study results and limits: Patients and controls were found to share about 31 CD8+ CDR3 sequences.

V trimming: 2 bases; J trimming: 2 bases; junction bases outside the gene matches: 13. The CDR3 covers 18 residues. CDR1 is LNHDA, CDR2 SQIVND, per germline (reference sequence). Genomic DNA provided the template from which TCR beta VDJ and CDR3 profiles were obtained. From the reads, TCRdb called clonotypes with MiXCR, one entry per CDR3 protein. This sample has around 160,000 distinct CDR3 sequences, with 40% to 50% found just once. CD8+CD57+ cell expansion, shown by flow cytometry, had occurred in the patients selected for sequencing. All participating patients were living with severe acquired aplastic anemia. Among the patients, none had received any therapy at the time of blood sampling. As for this clonotype: The antigen is unknown.

The material sequenced was sorted CD4+, CD8+, or CD8+CD57+ T cells (not recorded which) from PBMCs. The clonotype originates from a human donor with aplastic anemia. The chain is built from TRBV19 and TRBJ1-1; 8 nucleotides align to TRBD1. The CDR3: CASSILIGYRGANTEAFF. The DNA for the CDR3 is TGTGCCAGTAGTATATTGATCGGCTACAGGGGGGCAAACACTGAAGCTTTCTTT. The variable domain in full, with the rest retrieved from reference TRBV19 and TRBJ1-1, is DGGITQSPKYLFRKEGQNVTLSCEQNLNHDAMYWYRQDPGQGLRLIYYSQIVNDFQKGDIAEGYSVSREKKESFPLTVTSAQKNPTAFYLCASSILIGYRGANTEAFFGQGTRLTVV.